Listed here is a single TCR beta chain. CDR3 length equals 13 residues. Trimming pared 5 bases from V and 1 base from J, leaving 9 bases between. The data belong to a study of blood T cell repertoires in COVID-19. Study in general: Samples came from the United States, Italy and Spain, spanning acute and convalescent COVID-19.

The participants were between about 18 and 90 years old and came from some 23 US areas. Before being deemed recovered, Cohort 3 donors had two negative PCRs, clearance, or symptom resolution. In the original processing: Amplification of reference gene primers provided the estimated nucleated cell counts. The repertoire was sequenced with immunoSEQ multiplex PCR; TCRdb's copy has only in-frame clones and lacks some. V, J and clone size derive from that table, while D and trimming were established from the DNA sequence. The sample lists about 330,000 clones, around nine tenths occurring once. Sequencing was performed on PBMCs or T cells enriched from blood (not recorded which). V is TRBV12-3 or TRBV12-4 and J is TRBJ2-7; TRBD1 is a possible D gene (6 bases). The source is a man aged 30 to 39 who had recovered from COVID-19. As DNA, the CDR3 is TGTGCCAGCAGTCTGGGACATTCCTACGAGCAGTACTTC. Its protein product is CASSLGHSYEQYF.